These T cell receptor beta chains were read from a single sample in a study of blood T cells in healthy people across ages. TCRdb re-derived calls from the 5' RACE reads in MiXCR, one entry per CDR3 protein. The sample contains under 1 million distinct CDR3 sequences, roughly 44% of which appear only once. Material for sequencing was blood. The receptors originated from a man aged 55 to 69 in good health. CDR3s include the opening cysteine and the closing phenylalanine or tryptophan. D genes are given only for firm matches. The listing skips clone size in some rows; elsewhere it reads once, few, many or a size class.

DNA: TGTGCCAGCAGCTCTCGCGGGGGGAACTCCTACAATGAGCAGTTCTTC; CDR3: CASSSRGGNSYNEQFF; J: TRBJ2-1; size: few; V: TRBV7-2; D: TRBD2
DNA: TGTGCCAGCGGGTCAGGGACTGATAGGAGCACAGATACGCAGTATTTT; CDR3: CASGSGTDRSTDTQYF; J: TRBJ2-3; size: NA; V: TRBV6-2/TRBV6-3; D: NA
DNA: TGTGCCGGCAGTTATACTGGGAGGACTATAGATAATGAGCAGTTCTTC; CDR3: CAGSYTGRTIDNEQFF; J: TRBJ2-1; size: NA; V: TRBV6-6; D: NA
DNA: TGTGCCAGTGGGGGACAGACAAGGATGAACACTGAAGCTTTCTTT; CDR3: CASGGQTRMNTEAFF; J: TRBJ1-1; size: NA; V: TRBV11-1; D: TRBD1
DNA: TGTGCCAGCAGGGCCCCCGGTGATGAGCAGTACTTC; CDR3: CASRAPGDEQYF; J: TRBJ2-7; size: NA; V: TRBV6-1; D: NA
DNA: TGTGCCAGCAGTTTCCCACAGGGTACTGGGGCCAACGTCCTGACTTTC; CDR3: CASSFPQGTGANVLTF; J: TRBJ2-6; size: few; V: TRBV12-3/TRBV12-4; D: NA
DNA: TGTGCCAGCAGTCCCGGTCCTGAGAATGGCTACACCTTC; CDR3: CASSPGPENGYTF; J: TRBJ1-2; size: NA; V: TRBV11-1; D: NA
DNA: TGTGCCAGCAGTTTGGGGACAACCTCCAATGAGCAGTTCTTC; CDR3: CASSLGTTSNEQFF; J: TRBJ2-1; size: once; V: TRBV27; D: NA
DNA: TGTGCCAGCAGTTTAACCCGGGGACACGGCCCCTACGAGCAGTACTTC; CDR3: CASSLTRGHGPYEQYF; J: TRBJ2-7; size: NA; V: TRBV27; D: NA
DNA: TGTGCCAGCAGCCTCCGGACAGGGGGAGGCAATCAGCCCCAGCATTTT; CDR3: CASSLRTGGGNQPQHF; J: TRBJ1-5; size: NA; V: TRBV3-1; D: TRBD1
DNA: TGTGCCTCGGGGCCGGGGGTCCAAGAGACCCAGTACTTC; CDR3: CASGPGVQETQYF; J: TRBJ2-5; size: few; V: TRBV2; D: NA
DNA: TGCGCCAGCAGCCAAAAGTCCGGTGGAGATACGCAGTATTTT; CDR3: CASSQKSGGDTQYF; J: TRBJ2-3; size: few; V: TRBV4-1; D: NA
DNA: TGCGCCAGCAGCCCGGGCTACACCGGGACCGCCTACGAGCAGTACTTC; CDR3: CASSPGYTGTAYEQYF; J: TRBJ2-7; size: NA; V: TRBV5-1; D: NA
DNA: TGTGCCAGCTCACCACCGGCAGGGTCCAAAAACATTCAGTACTTC; CDR3: CASSPPAGSKNIQYF; J: TRBJ2-4; size: NA; V: TRBV18; D: NA
DNA: TGCGCCAGCAGCCAAGATCGGTCGGGAGGCGGGCAGTACTTC; CDR3: CASSQDRSGGGQYF; J: TRBJ2-7; size: NA; V: TRBV4-3; D: TRBD2
DNA: TGTGCCAGCAGCTTATTGCGAGTCGGGGACGCTTGGCAAGAGACCCAGTACTTC; CDR3: CASSLLRVGDAWQETQYF; J: TRBJ2-5; size: NA; V: TRBV7-2; D: NA
DNA: TGCAGCGCTGATGAAACCCCGACTAGCACAGATACGCAGTATTTT; CDR3: CSADETPTSTDTQYF; J: TRBJ2-3; size: few; V: TRBV29-1; D: NA
DNA: TGTGCCTGGAGTGTAACTTTCGGGGATCAGCCCCAGCATTTT; CDR3: CAWSVTFGDQPQHF; J: TRBJ1-5; size: few; V: TRBV30; D: NA
DNA: TGTGCCAGCAGCTTGGACGGAGCTTTTGGGGGTTCACCCCTCCACTTT; CDR3: CASSLDGAFGGSPLHF; J: TRBJ1-6; size: few; V: TRBV5-6; D: NA
DNA: TGTGCCACCAGCAGGACAGGCGGCTACGAGCAGTACTTC; CDR3: CATSRTGGYEQYF; J: TRBJ2-7; size: NA; V: TRBV15; D: NA
DNA: TGTGCCAGCAGCTTAGACAGGAACCTCTACGAGCAGTACTTC; CDR3: CASSLDRNLYEQYF; J: TRBJ2-7; size: few; V: TRBV7-2; D: NA
DNA: TGCAGTGCTACCCTACGCAGCACCGGGAAGTTGGATGGCTACACCTTC; CDR3: CSATLRSTGKLDGYTF; J: TRBJ1-2; size: NA; V: TRBV20-1; D: NA
DNA: TGTGCCAGCAGTTACCGCGGGGGGCAACAAATGAACACTGAAGCTTTCTTT; CDR3: CASSYRGGQQMNTEAFF; J: TRBJ1-1; size: NA; V: TRBV6-2/TRBV6-3; D: NA
DNA: TGCAGTGCTAGAGATCCCTTGACAGGATGGAGCACTGAAGCTTTCTTT; CDR3: CSARDPLTGWSTEAFF; J: TRBJ1-1; size: NA; V: TRBV20-1; D: NA
DNA: TGTGCCAGCAGCATCGAAGACAGGGGTTGGCAGTTCTTC; CDR3: CASSIEDRGWQFF; J: TRBJ2-1; size: NA; V: TRBV3-1; D: TRBD1
DNA: TGTGCCAGCAGCTTAGTCAGGGGAGGCTATAATTCACCCCTCCACTTT; CDR3: CASSLVRGGYNSPLHF; J: TRBJ1-6; size: few; V: TRBV7-2; D: NA
DNA: TGTGCCAGCAGTGACGTGGCAGGGGCCGAGAATGAAAAACTGTTTTTT; CDR3: CASSDVAGAENEKLFF; J: TRBJ1-4; size: NA; V: TRBV25-1; D: NA
DNA: TGCAGTGCTAGAGATCTTTCACAGGGAACCTACGAGCAGTACTTC; CDR3: CSARDLSQGTYEQYF; J: TRBJ2-7; size: NA; V: TRBV20-1; D: NA
DNA: TGTGCCAGCAGCCTAGAATTACAGGGTATAACCGGGGAGCTGTTTTTT; CDR3: CASSLELQGITGELFF; J: TRBJ2-2; size: NA; V: TRBV5-6; D: NA
DNA: TGTGCCAGCAGTTACTCGTCGGACTCCAGGGGGACCCAGTACTTC; CDR3: CASSYSSDSRGTQYF; J: TRBJ2-5; size: few; V: TRBV6-5; D: NA
DNA: TGTGCCAGCAGCGTAGGAACGACAGATACCTACAATGAGCAGTTCTTC; CDR3: CASSVGTTDTYNEQFF; J: TRBJ2-1; size: many; V: TRBV9; D: NA
DNA: TGTGCCAGCACCGAGAGCGGAGATACGCAGTATTTT; CDR3: CASTESGDTQYF; J: TRBJ2-3; size: NA; V: TRBV25-1; D: NA
DNA: TGTGCCAGCAGTGAAGGAAGGGGCCCCACCGAGCAGTACTTC; CDR3: CASSEGRGPTEQYF; J: TRBJ2-7; size: NA; V: TRBV2; D: NA
DNA: TGCAGCGTTATTAGGGCAGTAGCGGGACCGCGGGAGCAGTACTTC; CDR3: CSVIRAVAGPREQYF; J: TRBJ2-5; size: NA; V: TRBV29-1; D: TRBD2
DNA: TGCGCCAGCAGCTTGGCAGGGACAGGGAGGACCCAGGGAGCTTTCTTT; CDR3: CASSLAGTGRTQGAFF; J: TRBJ1-1; size: NA; V: TRBV5-1; D: TRBD1
DNA: TGTGCCAGCAGCTTAGTGGCGGGGGGGATCCCCTACGAGCAGTACTTC; CDR3: CASSLVAGGIPYEQYF; J: TRBJ2-7; size: few; V: TRBV7-2; D: TRBD2
DNA: TGCGCCAGCAGCTCCGACCGATTCTCTGGGGCCAACGTCCTGACTTTC; CDR3: CASSSDRFSGANVLTF; J: TRBJ2-6; size: NA; V: TRBV4-3; D: NA
DNA: TGTGCCAGCAGTTTAAATCAGGGGGCCGTTCTCAGCGTCTACACCTTC; CDR3: CASSLNQGAVLSVYTF; J: TRBJ1-2; size: NA; V: TRBV7-9; D: TRBD1
DNA: TGTGCCAGCAGCTTAGATCCGGGTCGTCAATACGAGCAGTACTTC; CDR3: CASSLDPGRQYEQYF; J: TRBJ2-7; size: NA; V: TRBV7-2; D: NA
DNA: TGTGCCAGCAGCTCCGGGATTCTCTTAGGAGCTTTCTTT; CDR3: CASSSGILLGAFF; J: TRBJ1-1; size: NA; V: TRBV7-9; D: NA